This T cell receptor beta chain comes out of a study of T cell changes during pregnancy in multiple sclerosis. The assay was immunoSEQ multiplex PCR, and TCRdb's table has in-frame clones only and misses some. Among 90,000 to 100,000 clones listed, under 95% were seen once. Germline CDR1 is SGHVS and CDR2 is FQNEAQ. V lost 5 bases to trimming and J lost 5 bases, with 10 bases between them. The CDR3 has 13 amino acids. The sequence was obtained from a female donor in good health, enrolled as a control in a pregnancy study. The rearrangement links TRBV7-8 to TRBJ2-1, with D possibly being TRBD2 (5 bases). The sample was peripheral blood, taken after pregnancy. CDR3: CASSPSGDNEQFF. In DNA form, the CDR3 reads TGTGCCAGCAGCCCGAGCGGCGACAATGAGCAGTTCTTC. The variable domain in full, with the rest retrieved from reference TRBV7-8 and TRBJ2-1, is GAGVSQSPRYKVAKRGQDVALRCDPISGHVSLFWYQQALGQGPEFLTYFQNEAQLDKSGLPSDRFFAERPEGSVSTLKIQRTQQEDSAVYLCASSPSGDNEQFFGPGTRLTVL.